This T cell receptor beta chain was observed in a study of cytomegalovirus exposure and HLA in healthy donors. Both 60 Vbeta primers and 13 Jbeta primers went into the PCR. This table comes from immunoSEQ multiplex PCR, and its TCRdb copy is limited to in-frame clones, with some not included. The table records about 84,000 clones, 63% of them present only once. The length of the CDR3 is 19 residues. The V call is TRBV21-1, the J call TRBJ2-1; the table's D gene call, TRBD2, was not cross checked with the DNA. TRBV21-1 is deemed a pseudogene. Sequencing was done on a sample of PBMCs. The source is a woman aged 40 to 50 in good health and CMV-seropositive. CDR3 nucleotide sequence: TGTGCCAGCAGCAAAGCGCTTTGTGGGACTAGCGGGAGAAGGGGTGAGCAGTTCTTC. Residues: CASSKALCGTSGRRGEQFF.